This T cell receptor beta chain was identified during a study of T cell responses to AZD1222 COVID-19 vaccine. General study results and limits: White British donors predominated, females outnumbered males, and clonal diversity was possibly underestimated. Unmutated variant regions reportedly attract nearly half of all spike-specific TCRs. Spike-spanning, vaccine-associated CD4 TCRs were dominant at 160-218 and 743-854.

This clone was seen a few times. Its target is unknown. The CDR3 has 21 amino acids. The ends were cut back, 0 bases at V and 0 bases at J, with 24 bases in the middle. Germline loops: CDR1 LGHNT, CDR2 FRNRAP. Assay: immunoSEQ multiplex PCR; the TCRdb copy retains only in-frame clones and omits some. This table holds fewer than 50,000 clones, 60% to 85% found once. The J gene is TRBJ1-5, the V gene TRBV12-5, with TRBD1 as a possible D gene (5 bases). The sequence came from an adult in good health. Here the sequenced sample was peripheral blood, taken on day 0 of AZD1222 vaccination. CDR3 sequence: CASGLVGRGRPIEYSNQPQHF. The CDR3 DNA reads as TGTGCTAGTGGTTTGGTGGGTCGGGGCAGGCCGATAGAATATAGCAATCAGCCCCAGCATTTT. The complete variable domain, with remaining parts taken from reference TRBV12-5 and TRBJ1-5, reads DARVTQTPRHKVTEMGQEVTMRCQPILGHNTVFWYRQTMMQGLELLAYFRNRAPLDDSGMPKDRFSAEMPDATLATLKIQPSEPRDSAVYFCASGLVGRGRPIEYSNQPQHFGDGTRLSIL.